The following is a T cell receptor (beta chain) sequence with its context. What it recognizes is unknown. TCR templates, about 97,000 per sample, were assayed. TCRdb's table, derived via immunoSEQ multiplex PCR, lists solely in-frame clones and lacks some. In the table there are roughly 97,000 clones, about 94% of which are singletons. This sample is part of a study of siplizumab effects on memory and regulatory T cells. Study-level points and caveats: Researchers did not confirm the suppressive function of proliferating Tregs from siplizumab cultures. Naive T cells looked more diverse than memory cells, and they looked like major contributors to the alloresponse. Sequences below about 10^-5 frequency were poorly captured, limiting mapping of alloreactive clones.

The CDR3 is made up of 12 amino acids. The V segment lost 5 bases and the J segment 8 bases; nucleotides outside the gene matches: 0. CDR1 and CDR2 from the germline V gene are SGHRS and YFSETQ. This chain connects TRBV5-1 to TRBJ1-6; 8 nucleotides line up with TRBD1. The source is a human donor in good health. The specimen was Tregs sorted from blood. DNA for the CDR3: TGCGCCAGCAGGACAGGGGATTCACCCCTCCACTTT. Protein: CASRTGDSPLHF.